The 17 T cell receptor beta chains listed next were all sequenced from one sample in a study of blood T cell repertoires in COVID-19. Produced via immunoSEQ multiplex PCR; TCRdb's table is partial and in-frame only. The sample lists 120,000 to 150,000 clones, 80% to 90% seen once, with 30% to 45% in the top ten. Sequencing was done on a sample of peripheral blood. The receptor source for this set is a human donor in a cohort sampled during active COVID-19.

V and J are TRBV30 and TRBJ2-1, with 9 nucleotides matching TRBD1. This CDR3 is built from 15 residues. Trimming removed 8 bases from V and 7 bases from J; junction bases left unmatched: 15. Germline CDR1 GTSNPN, CDR2 SVGIG (reference sequence). This CDR3 is CAGLQGAFLRNEQFF. The CDR3 coding sequence is TGTGCCGGCCTACAGGGGGCTTTTTTGAGGAATGAGCAGTTCTTC.

This chain links TRBV6-5 with TRBJ1-1; 11 nucleotides align to TRBD1. CDR3 size: 15 residues. Losses at the gene ends were 5 bases for V and 4 bases for J; bases not matched to a gene: 6. The germline V gene has CDR1 MNHEY and CDR2 SVGAGI. CDR3: CASSSGQGAVTEAFF. CDR3 in DNA: TGTGCCAGCAGTAGCGGACAGGGGGCAGTCACTGAAGCTTTCTTT.

The sample holds a few counts of this clone. The V call is TRBV11-3, the J call TRBJ1-1; D is unresolved. V lost 5 bases and J 9 bases, leaving 19 bases between the germline ends. Germline V gene lookup returns CDR1 SGHNT and CDR2 YENEEA. The CDR3 has 14 residues. CDR3 bases: TGTGCCAGCAGCCCACGCCTTACGGGGAAACAAGCTTTCTTT. Residues: CASSPRLTGKQAFF.

The rearrangement links TRBV5-1 to TRBJ2-2; no clear D gene. The CDR3 has 12 amino acids. Trimming removed 5 bases at V and 1 base at J, with 3 bases between. In germline, CDR1 is SGHRS, CDR2 YFSETQ. The CDR3 sequence: CASRLNTGELFF. CDR3 DNA sequence: TGCGCCAGCAGACTGAACACCGGGGAGCTGTTTTTT.

J is TRBJ1-2 and V is TRBV12-3 or TRBV12-4; D possibly corresponds to TRBD1 (5 bases). Trimming pared 6 bases from V and 8 bases from J, leaving 16 bases between. The CDR3 totals 13 residues. The CDR3 coding sequence is TGTGCCAGCAGCTCCTCGCCGGGGGTCGGCTACACCTTC. This codes for CASSSSPGVGYTF.

The chain carries TRBV10-1 and TRBJ2-3; 10 bases fit TRBD2. Germline loops: CDR1 WNHNN, CDR2 SYGVQD (reference sequence). V shed 2 bases and J 9 bases; nucleotides not matched to a gene: 8. The CDR3 contains 15 residues. The CDR3 DNA is TGCGCCAGCAGTGAGACTAGCGGGGCCCGGAGGACGCAGTATTTT. It is translated as CASSETSGARRTQYF.

The V gene is TRBV7-3, the J gene TRBJ2-5; D is uncertain. The CDR3 runs 15 residues. The germline V and J ends were trimmed by 3 bases and 1 base, with 12 bases remaining between them. Germline CDR1 SGHTA, CDR2 FQGTGA. The CDR3 region is CASSFVQTVQETQYF. In DNA, the CDR3 is TGTGCCAGCAGCTTCGTTCAGACTGTCCAAGAGACCCAGTACTTC.

The CDR3 region is CASSSFGGSNQPQHF. The CDR3 DNA is TGTGCCAGCAGCTCCTTCGGAGGGAGCAATCAGCCCCAGCATTTT. The chain is built from TRBV7-2 and TRBJ1-5; D call uncertain. This CDR3 spans 15 amino acids. With 4 bases removed from V and 1 base from J, the gap between germline ends came to 11 bases. Germline-derived CDR1 and CDR2 are SGHTA and FQGNSA.

For the CDR3, the DNA is TGTGCCAGCAGGAGACAGGGGGACCGAACTTTCTTT. Protein sequence: CASRRQGDRTFF. This chain uses TRBV2 with TRBJ1-1; 9 nucleotides align to TRBD1. The germline V gene encodes CDR1 SNHLY and CDR2 FYNNEI. V shed 6 bases and J 12 bases; nucleotides not matched to a gene: 8. CDR3 length: 12 residues.

This clone was seen only once. The chain uses TRBV7-2 and TRBJ1-2; maybe TRBD1 (5 bases). Looked up from germline, CDR1 is SGHTA and CDR2 is FQGNSA. There are 15 residues in the CDR3. V gave up 5 bases and J gave up 4 bases, with 17 bases separating them. The CDR3, as DNA: TGTGCCAGCAGCCTCCGGCGGGGGACGGTCTATGGCTACACCTTC. It translates to CASSLRRGTVYGYTF.

This clone was recorded once. The genes are TRBV5-4 and TRBJ1-3, with 9 positions matching TRBD1. The trim removed 4 bases at V and 0 bases at J, leaving 8 bases unmatched. Per germline, CDR1 SGHNT and CDR2 YYREEE (reference sequence). The CDR3 length is 17 residues. This chain's CDR3 is CASSLRGTGSSGNTIYF. The CDR3 nucleotides are TGTGCCAGCAGCCTACGGGGGACAGGGAGCTCTGGAAACACCATATATTTT.

This chain uses TRBV3-1 (or the pseudogene TRBV3-2) with TRBJ1-1, with D possibly being TRBD1 (5 bases). This CDR3 contains 14 residues. CDR1 and CDR2 (germline): LGHDT, YNNKEL (reference sequence). V was trimmed by 5 bases and J by 4 bases, leaving 14 bases between them. The CDR3 DNA reads TGTGCCAGCAGCTCCCACTCCGGGGGCACTGAAGCTTTCTTT. It yields the protein CASSSHSGGTEAFF.

The chain has TRBV5-1 and TRBJ1-4, with 7 bases fitting TRBD1. The CDR3 has 12 amino acids. With 6 bases clipped from V and 7 bases from J, the junction kept 3 bases outside the gene matches. The germline CDR1 and CDR2 sequences are SGHRS and YFSETQ. The CDR3 nucleotides read TGCGCCAGCAAAGGGGACAGTGAAAAACTGTTTTTT. The encoded protein is CASKGDSEKLFF. Full variable domain (outside the CDR3, taken from reference TRBV5-1 and TRBJ1-4): KAGVTQTPRYLIKTRGQQVTLSCSPISGHRSVSWYQQTPGQGLQFLFEYFSETQRNKGNFPGRFSGRQFSNSRSEMNVSTLELGDSALYLCASKGDSEKLFFGSGTQLSVL.

This clone was counted a few times. The genes are TRBV5-1 and TRBJ1-2; 11 positions agree with TRBD1. Germline lookup yields CDR1 SGHRS and CDR2 YFSETQ. The CDR3 is 14 amino acids. The V and J ends lost 4 bases and 7 bases, in that order; junction bases with no gene match: 6. The CDR3 sequence is CASSPGQGESGYTF. The CDR3 coding sequence is TGCGCCAGCAGCCCGGGACAGGGGGAAAGTGGCTACACCTTC. Based on the CDR3 plus reference TRBV5-1 and TRBJ1-2, the full variable domain is KAGVTQTPRYLIKTRGQQVTLSCSPISGHRSVSWYQQTPGQGLQFLFEYFSETQRNKGNFPGRFSGRQFSNSRSEMNVSTLELGDSALYLCASSPGQGESGYTFGSGTRLTVV.

The chain has TRBV11-3 and TRBJ1-1; D might be TRBD1 (5 bases). V lost 8 bases, J lost 4 bases, and 17 bases lay in between. The length of the CDR3 is 14 residues. Germline CDR1 reads SGHNT; CDR2 reads YENEEA. This CDR3 is CASEQQQGITEAFF. CDR3 sequence (DNA): TGTGCCAGCGAACAGCAGCAGGGAATCACTGAAGCTTTCTTT. The entire variable domain, with the rest obtained from reference TRBV11-3 and TRBJ1-1, is as follows: EAGVVQSPRYKIIEKKQPVAFWCNPISGHNTLYWYLQNLGQGPELLIRYENEEAVDDSQLPKDRFSAERLKGVDSTLKIQPAELGDSAVYLCASEQQQGITEAFFGQGTRLTVV.

The chain carries TRBV6-2 or TRBV6-3 and TRBJ1-2; the D is unclear. Germline V gene sequence: CDR1 MNHEY, CDR2 SVGEGT. Trimming stripped 5 bases from V and 8 bases from J, with 18 bases between. The CDR3 totals 14 residues. The CDR3: CASSITRLQNGYTF. The CDR3 DNA reads TGTGCCAGCAGTATCACCAGGCTACAAAACGGCTACACCTTC.

The chain couples TRBV6-5 to TRBJ2-2; D possibly corresponds to TRBD2 (6 bases). The CDR3 totals 16 residues. The V end lost 2 bases, the J end lost 6 bases, and 16 bases lay between the germline ends. The V gene's germline CDR1 is MNHEY and CDR2 SVGAGI. CDR3 sequence reads: CASSYRGFGNAGELFF. CDR3 DNA: TGTGCCAGCAGTTACCGGGGGTTTGGTAACGCCGGGGAGCTGTTTTTT.